Listed here are 4 T cell receptor beta chains from one sample, sequenced in a study of cytomegalovirus exposure and HLA in healthy donors (dated by TCRdb to about 2017). Libraries were built with the immunoSEQ multiplex PCR assay. A mixture of 60 forward primers for TCR Vbeta segments and 13 reverse primers for TCR Jbeta segments was used in the multiplex PCR. The table was pulled from immuneACCESS by TCRdb, which kept in-frame rearrangements only. Such tables lose some clones; where checked, under half of the loss comes from unresolved V genes, and the rest has no known cause. The sample records some 150,000 clones, over 60% of which are singletons. The ten biggest clones cover approximately 1.6% of the sample. The source material was PBMCs. The receptors were sampled from a woman in her twenties or thirties in good health and CMV-seronegative.

This clone has a handful of counts. This sequence joins TRBV5-8 and TRBJ2-4, with D perhaps matching TRBD2 (6 bases). The CDR3 runs 13 residues. Germline V gene data show CDR1 as SGHTS and CDR2 as YDEGEE. V was shortened by 5 bases and J by 5 bases, with 11 bases between the two germline ends. The CDR3 is CASSREFQNIQYF. The CDR3 DNA reads TGTGCCAGCAGTCGGGAGTTCCAAAACATTCAGTACTTC. The whole variable domain, filled in from reference TRBV5-8 and TRBJ2-4, reads EAGVTQSPTHLIKTRGQQATLRCSPISGHTSVYWYQQALGLGLQFLLWYDEGEERNRGNFPPRFSGRQFPNYSSELNVNALELEDSALYLCASSREFQNIQYFGAGTRLSVL.

The J gene is TRBJ2-1, the V gene TRBV5-5; 8 bases fit TRBD1. V was pared by 3 bases and J by 8 bases, with 7 bases of the junction left unmatched. The CDR3 consists of 14 residues. Germline CDR1 is SGHKS and CDR2 is YYEKEE (reference sequence). This CDR3 reads CASSWRTGSDEQFF. Here the CDR3 DNA reads TGTGCCAGCAGCTGGAGGACAGGGAGCGATGAGCAGTTCTTC.

This clone appeared a single time. This chain connects TRBV18 to TRBJ1-5; 8 nucleotides align to TRBD1. The germline V gene has CDR1 KGHSH and CDR2 LQKENI. CDR3 length equals 18 residues. With 2 bases clipped from V and 1 base from J, the junction kept 10 bases outside the gene matches. This CDR3 is CASSPGDRGLLSNQPQHF. As DNA, the CDR3 is TGTGCCAGCTCACCAGGAGACAGGGGATTGTTGAGCAATCAGCCCCAGCATTTT. Supplemented by reference TRBV18 and TRBJ1-5, the full variable domain reads NAGVMQNPRHLVRRRGQEARLRCSPMKGHSHVYWYRQLPEEGLKFMVYLQKENIIDESGMPKERFSAEFPKEGPSILRIQQVVRGDSAAYFCASSPGDRGLLSNQPQHFGDGTRLSIL.

The chain uses TRBV25-1 and TRBJ2-3; TRBD2 matches at 10 bases. Germline CDR1 reads MGHDK; CDR2 reads SYGVNS. The trim removed 6 bases at V and 2 bases at J, leaving 8 bases unmatched. CDR3 length: 16 amino acids. Here the CDR3 reads CASSGWTSGATDTQYF. CDR3 DNA: TGTGCCAGCAGCGGCTGGACTAGCGGTGCCACAGATACGCAGTATTTT.